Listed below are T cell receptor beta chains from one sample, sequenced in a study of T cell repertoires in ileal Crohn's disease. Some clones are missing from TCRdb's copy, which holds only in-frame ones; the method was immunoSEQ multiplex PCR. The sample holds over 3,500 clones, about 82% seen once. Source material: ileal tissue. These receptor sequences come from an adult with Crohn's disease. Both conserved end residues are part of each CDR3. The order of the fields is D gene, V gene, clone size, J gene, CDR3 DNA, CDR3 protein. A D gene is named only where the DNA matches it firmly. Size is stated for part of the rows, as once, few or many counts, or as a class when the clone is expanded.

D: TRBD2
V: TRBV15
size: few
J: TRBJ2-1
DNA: TGTGCCACCAGCACAGGGACTAGCCATTACAATGAGCAGTTCTTC
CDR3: CATSTGTSHYNEQFF

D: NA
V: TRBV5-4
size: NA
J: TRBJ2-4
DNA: TGTGCCAGCAGCCCACAGGGTCGGGAAAACATTCAGTACTTC
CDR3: CASSPQGRENIQYF

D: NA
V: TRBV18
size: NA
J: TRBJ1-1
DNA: TGTGCCAGCTCACCGGCGACTCTGGAAGCTTTCTTT
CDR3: CASSPATLEAFF

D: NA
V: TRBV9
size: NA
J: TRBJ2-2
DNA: TGTGCCAGCAGCCCAACAGGGTCAGGAGGTAACACCGGGGAGCTGTTTTTT
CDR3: CASSPTGSGGNTGELFF

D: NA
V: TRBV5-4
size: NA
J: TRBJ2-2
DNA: TGTGCCAGCAGCTTCGGGGTTGCGGCGGGGGAGCTGTTTTTT
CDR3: CASSFGVAAGELFF

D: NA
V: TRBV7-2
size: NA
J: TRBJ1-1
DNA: TGTGCCAGCAGCTTTCAGGGCGTGAACACTGAAGCTTTCTTT
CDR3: CASSFQGVNTEAFF

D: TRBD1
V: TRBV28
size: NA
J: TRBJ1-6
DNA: TGTGCCAGCAGCCCACCGGGACAGTATAATTCACCCCTCCACTTT
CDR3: CASSPPGQYNSPLHF

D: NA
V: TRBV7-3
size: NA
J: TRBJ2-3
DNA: TGTGCCAGCAGCCTGGCCAGGCGCGAGACACAGTATTTT
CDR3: CASSLARRETQYF

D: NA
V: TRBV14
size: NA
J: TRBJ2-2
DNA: TGTGCCAGCAGCCAAGAGAGGGTAGAGACTAACGTTCTCTCGAGGAACACCGGGGAGCTGTTTTTT
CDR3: CASSQERVETNVLSRNTGELFF

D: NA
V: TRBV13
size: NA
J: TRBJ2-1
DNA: TGTGCCAGCAGCCAGCGGAGAGGGTCCCTTAGCTCCTACAATGAGCAGTTCTTC
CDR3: CASSQRRGSLSSYNEQFF

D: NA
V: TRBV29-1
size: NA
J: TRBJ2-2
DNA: TGCAGCGTTGAGAGTTCAGGGTCAAGCGACATCGGGGAGCTGTTTTTT
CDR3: CSVESSGSSDIGELFF